A selection of T cell receptor beta chains follows, all from one sample in a study of human T cells and chemical hapten exposure. In TCRdb, the RACE reads were re-called with MiXCR into one record per CDR3 protein. This table holds tens of thousands of distinct CDR3 sequences, around 7% found once. Sequenced input: whole blood. The receptor source for this set is a human donor in good health. Some clones in this sample may be carry-over from other donors' samples. Each CDR3 is given without its conserved first and last residue. D genes are given only for firm matches.

D: .
V: TRBV5-1
CDR3: ASSPEGRGGQPQH

D: .
V: TRBV5-6
CDR3: ASSSRGSQTYNEQF

D: TRBD2
V: TRBV6-2/TRBV6-3
CDR3: ASSYSTSGGEQF

D: TRBD1
V: TRBV30
CDR3: AWGTGVGLEAF

D: .
V: TRBV4-1
CDR3: ASSQDWSPLSGYT

D: TRBD1
V: TRBV6-5
CDR3: ASSYSTRDRGSPLH

D: .
V: TRBV9
CDR3: ASSPRGSSSYNEQF

D: TRBD2
V: TRBV11-2
CDR3: ASSLRLAQRSDEQY

D: TRBD2
V: TRBV5-1
CDR3: ASSTNPAGGPYEQY

D: TRBD2
V: TRBV15
CDR3: ATKAGEGTDTQY

D: TRBD2
V: TRBV11-2
CDR3: ASSPRTSGGAGDTQY

D: .
V: TRBV5-6
CDR3: ASSFMWGSTDTQY

D: .
V: TRBV3-1
CDR3: ASSLRGQETQY

D: TRBD1
V: TRBV5-4
CDR3: ASSRTGENQPQH

D: .
V: TRBV12-3/TRBV12-4
CDR3: ASRVNTEAF

D: .
V: TRBV5-1
CDR3: ASSWPYEQY

D: TRBD1
V: TRBV5-1
CDR3: AGSLIGTVEETQY

D: TRBD1
V: TRBV7-8
CDR3: ASSLGRGRGGYT

D: TRBD2
V: TRBV6-1
CDR3: ASSEGGSPLEQF

D: .
V: TRBV9
CDR3: ASSVYSLNQPQH

D: .
V: TRBV27
CDR3: ASRDTGNTIY

D: TRBD1
V: TRBV2
CDR3: ASSWDRDNEQF

D: .
V: TRBV6-2/TRBV6-3
CDR3: ASSNRVRADTQY

D: .
V: TRBV29-1
CDR3: SVRRRDQNAAGKNTQY

D: TRBD2
V: TRBV20-1
CDR3: SAADMAGVKETQY

D: TRBD2
V: TRBV11-3
CDR3: ASSCPGTSSINEQF

D: TRBD2
V: TRBV6-2/TRBV6-3
CDR3: ASSSPGLAGGPYEQY

D: .
V: TRBV3-1
CDR3: ASSQDRAARAEAF

D: .
V: TRBV4-1
CDR3: ASSLNVDRIHEQF

D: .
V: TRBV14
CDR3: ASSQARVSKQY

D: TRBD1
V: TRBV18
CDR3: ASSQGASNQPQH

D: .
V: TRBV28
CDR3: ASSVGGFSYNSPLH

D: TRBD2
V: TRBV5-1
CDR3: ASSLRLADTEQY

D: TRBD1
V: TRBV5-1
CDR3: ASSLGGASGETQY

D: TRBD2
V: TRBV6-5
CDR3: ASSPTSERTGELF

D: .
V: TRBV12-3/TRBV12-4
CDR3: ASSLALVYGYT

D: TRBD1
V: TRBV9
CDR3: ASSVGGQLTEAF